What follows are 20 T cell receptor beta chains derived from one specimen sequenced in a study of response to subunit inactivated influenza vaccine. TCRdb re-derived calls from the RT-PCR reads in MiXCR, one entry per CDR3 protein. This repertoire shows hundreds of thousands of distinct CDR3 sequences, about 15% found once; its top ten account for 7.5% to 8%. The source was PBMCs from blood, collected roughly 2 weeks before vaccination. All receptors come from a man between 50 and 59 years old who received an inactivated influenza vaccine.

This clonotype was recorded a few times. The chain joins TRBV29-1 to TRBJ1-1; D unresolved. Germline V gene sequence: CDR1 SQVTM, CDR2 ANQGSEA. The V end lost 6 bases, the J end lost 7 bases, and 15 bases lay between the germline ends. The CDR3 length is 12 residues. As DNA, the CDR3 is TGCAGCGTGGTGCACCACGGGTTTGAAGCTTTCTTT. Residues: CSVVHHGFEAFF.

The CDR3 sequence: CATSALQETQYF. CDR3 DNA: TGTGCCACCAGCGCGCTCCAAGAGACCCAGTACTTC. The V and J genes are TRBV15 and TRBJ2-5, with unresolved D. The CDR3 totals 12 residues. Germline CDR1 LNHNV, CDR2 YYDKDF (reference sequence). V shed 5 bases and J shed 1 base, with 5 bases lying between them.

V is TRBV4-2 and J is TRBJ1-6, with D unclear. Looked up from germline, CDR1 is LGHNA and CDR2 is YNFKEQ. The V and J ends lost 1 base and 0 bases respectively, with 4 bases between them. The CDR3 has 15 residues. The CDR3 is CASSQVGSYNSPLHF. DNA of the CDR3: TGTGCCAGCAGCCAAGTGGGCTCCTATAATTCACCCCTCCACTTT.

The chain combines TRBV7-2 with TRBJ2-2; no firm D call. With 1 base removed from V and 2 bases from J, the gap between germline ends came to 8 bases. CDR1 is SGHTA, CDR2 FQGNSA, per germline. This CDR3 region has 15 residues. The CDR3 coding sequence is TGTGCCAGCAGCTTAGGGCAGTTCAACACCGGGGAGCTGTTTTTT. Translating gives CASSLGQFNTGELFF.

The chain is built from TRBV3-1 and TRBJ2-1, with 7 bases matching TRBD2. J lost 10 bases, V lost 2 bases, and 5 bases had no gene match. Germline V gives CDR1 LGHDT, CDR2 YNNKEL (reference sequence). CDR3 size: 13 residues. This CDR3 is CASSQLLTSEQFF. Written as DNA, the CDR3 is TGTGCCAGCAGCCAACTACTGACTAGCGAGCAGTTCTTC.

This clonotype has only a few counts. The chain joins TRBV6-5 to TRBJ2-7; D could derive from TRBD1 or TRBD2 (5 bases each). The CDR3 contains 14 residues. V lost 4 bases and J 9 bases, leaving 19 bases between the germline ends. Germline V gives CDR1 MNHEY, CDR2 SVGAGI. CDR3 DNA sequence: TGTGCCAGCAGTTCTCCCGGGACCAATTCAAGGCAGTACTTC. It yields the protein CASSSPGTNSRQYF.

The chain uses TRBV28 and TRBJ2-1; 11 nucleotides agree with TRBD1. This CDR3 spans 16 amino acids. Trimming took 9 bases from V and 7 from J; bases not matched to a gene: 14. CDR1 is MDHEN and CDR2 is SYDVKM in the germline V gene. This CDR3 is CASKRIPGQGVNEQFF. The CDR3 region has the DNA TGTGCCAGTAAACGTATTCCGGGACAGGGGGTAAATGAGCAGTTCTTC.

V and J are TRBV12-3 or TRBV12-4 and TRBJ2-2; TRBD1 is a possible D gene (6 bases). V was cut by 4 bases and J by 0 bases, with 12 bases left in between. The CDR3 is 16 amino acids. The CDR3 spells CASSWGTFANTGELFF. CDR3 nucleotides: TGTGCCAGCAGTTGGGGGACATTTGCGAACACCGGGGAGCTGTTTTTT.

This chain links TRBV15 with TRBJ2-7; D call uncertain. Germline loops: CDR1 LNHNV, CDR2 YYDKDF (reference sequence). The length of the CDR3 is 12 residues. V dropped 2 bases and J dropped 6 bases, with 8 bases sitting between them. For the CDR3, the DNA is TGTGCCACCAGCAGAAATAGTCCCGAGCAGTACTTC. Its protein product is CATSRNSPEQYF.

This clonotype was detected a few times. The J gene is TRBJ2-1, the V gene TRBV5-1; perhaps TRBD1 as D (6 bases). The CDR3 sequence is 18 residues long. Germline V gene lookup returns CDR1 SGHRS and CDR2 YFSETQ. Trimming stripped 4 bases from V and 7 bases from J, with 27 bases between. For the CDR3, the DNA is TGCGCCAGCAGCACCGGAGAGGCAGGGGAAACTCTTGCGAATGAGCAGTTCTTC. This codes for CASSTGEAGETLANEQFF.

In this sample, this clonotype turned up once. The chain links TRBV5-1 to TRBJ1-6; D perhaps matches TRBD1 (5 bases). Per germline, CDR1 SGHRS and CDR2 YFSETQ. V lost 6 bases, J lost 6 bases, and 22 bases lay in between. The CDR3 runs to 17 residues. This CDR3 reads CASTLVGTAGGNSPLHF. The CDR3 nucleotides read TGCGCCAGCACCCTCGTGGGGACGGCGGGGGGTAATTCACCCCTCCACTTT.

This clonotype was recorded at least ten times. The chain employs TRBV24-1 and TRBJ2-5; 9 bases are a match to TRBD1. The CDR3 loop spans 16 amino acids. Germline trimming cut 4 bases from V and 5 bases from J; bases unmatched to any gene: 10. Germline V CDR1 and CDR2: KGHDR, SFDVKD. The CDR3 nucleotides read TGTGCCACCAGTGAGGGGGGGACAGGGACGGGGGAGACCCAGTACTTC. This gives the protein CATSEGGTGTGETQYF.

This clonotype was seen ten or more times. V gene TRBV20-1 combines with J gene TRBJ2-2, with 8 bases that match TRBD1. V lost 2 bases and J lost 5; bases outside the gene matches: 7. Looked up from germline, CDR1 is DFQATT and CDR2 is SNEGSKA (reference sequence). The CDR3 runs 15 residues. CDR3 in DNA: TGCAGTGCTAGAAGGCAGGGGGCCCGGACCGGGGAGCTGTTTTTT. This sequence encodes CSARRQGARTGELFF.

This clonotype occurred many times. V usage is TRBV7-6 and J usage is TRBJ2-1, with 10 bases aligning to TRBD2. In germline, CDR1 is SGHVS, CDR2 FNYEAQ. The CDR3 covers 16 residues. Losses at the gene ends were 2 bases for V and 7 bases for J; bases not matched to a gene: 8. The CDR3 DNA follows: TGTGCCAGCAGCTTAATAGCTAGCGGGAGCGGTAATGAGCAGTTCTTC. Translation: CASSLIASGSGNEQFF.

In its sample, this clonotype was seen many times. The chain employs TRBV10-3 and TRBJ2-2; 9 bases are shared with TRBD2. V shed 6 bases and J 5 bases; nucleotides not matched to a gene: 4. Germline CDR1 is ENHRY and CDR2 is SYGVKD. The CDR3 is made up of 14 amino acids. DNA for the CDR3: TGTGCCATCAGGGATAGCGGGAGTACCGGGGAGCTGTTTTTT. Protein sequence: CAIRDSGSTGELFF.

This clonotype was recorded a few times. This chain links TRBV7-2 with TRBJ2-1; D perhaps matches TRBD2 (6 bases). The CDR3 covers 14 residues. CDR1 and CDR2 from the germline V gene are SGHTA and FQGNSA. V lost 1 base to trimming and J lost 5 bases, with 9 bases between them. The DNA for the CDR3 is TGTGCCAGCAGCTTAGTTACGGGAGACAATGAGCAGTTCTTC. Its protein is CASSLVTGDNEQFF.

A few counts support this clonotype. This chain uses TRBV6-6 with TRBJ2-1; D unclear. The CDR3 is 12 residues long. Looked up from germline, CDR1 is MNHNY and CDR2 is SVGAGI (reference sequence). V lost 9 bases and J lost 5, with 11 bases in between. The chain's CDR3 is CASCQRHNEQFF. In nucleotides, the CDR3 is TGTGCCAGTTGCCAGCGTCACAATGAGCAGTTCTTC.

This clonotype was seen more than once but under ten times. Here the CDR3 reads CASTREQYF. The CDR3, as DNA: TGTGCCAGTACTCGCGAGCAGTACTTC. The chain employs TRBV6-2 or TRBV6-3 and TRBJ2-7, with D uncertain. V lost 9 bases, J lost 6 bases, and 6 bases lay in between. CDR1 and CDR2 from the germline V gene are MNHEY and SVGEGT. This CDR3 is 9 amino acids long.

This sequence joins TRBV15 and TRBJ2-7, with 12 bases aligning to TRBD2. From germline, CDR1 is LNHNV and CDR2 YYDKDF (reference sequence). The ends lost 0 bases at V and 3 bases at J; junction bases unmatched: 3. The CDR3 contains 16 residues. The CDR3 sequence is CATSRDRTSGVYEQYF. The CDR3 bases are TGTGCCACCAGCAGAGATAGGACTAGCGGGGTCTACGAGCAGTACTTC.

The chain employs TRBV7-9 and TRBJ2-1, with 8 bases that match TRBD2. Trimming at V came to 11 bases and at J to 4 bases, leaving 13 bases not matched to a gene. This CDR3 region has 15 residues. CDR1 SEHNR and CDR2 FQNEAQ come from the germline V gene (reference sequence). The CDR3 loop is CAVKGAGGSYNEQFF. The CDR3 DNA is TGTGCCGTCAAAGGGGCGGGAGGTTCGTACAATGAGCAGTTCTTC.